The clone carrying this T cell receptor beta chain has a single count. Its antigen is unknown. The data were taken from a study of beta chain features in type 1 diabetes. Points from the study as a whole: Shortening that was moderate but significant affected the TCRB CDR3s of Type 1 diabetes patients in all four CD4+ subsets. The study found fewer insertions and more deletions at VDJ junctions in type 1 diabetes patients.

As every portion of the isolated RNA was reverse transcribed, the sequencing read expressed TCRB transcripts. The repertoire was sequenced with immunoSEQ multiplex PCR; TCRdb's copy has only in-frame clones and lacks some. This sample has under 850,000 clones; around an eighth occur once, and the top ten carry 0.02% to 0.025%. Between the trimmed V and J ends, which lost 5 bases and 9 bases, there was a span of 14 bases. This CDR3 has 14 residues. Per the germline V gene, CDR1 is SGHVS and CDR2 is FQNEAQ. Sequences were obtained from naive CD4+ T cells from blood. This clonotype originated in a man aged 18 to 30 with type 1 diabetes. V and J are TRBV7-8 and TRBJ1-6; D possibly corresponds to TRBD1 (6 bases). CDR3 protein: CASSPQGSGSPLHF. Here the CDR3 DNA reads TGTGCCAGCAGCCCCCAGGGGAGTGGTTCACCCCTCCACTTT.